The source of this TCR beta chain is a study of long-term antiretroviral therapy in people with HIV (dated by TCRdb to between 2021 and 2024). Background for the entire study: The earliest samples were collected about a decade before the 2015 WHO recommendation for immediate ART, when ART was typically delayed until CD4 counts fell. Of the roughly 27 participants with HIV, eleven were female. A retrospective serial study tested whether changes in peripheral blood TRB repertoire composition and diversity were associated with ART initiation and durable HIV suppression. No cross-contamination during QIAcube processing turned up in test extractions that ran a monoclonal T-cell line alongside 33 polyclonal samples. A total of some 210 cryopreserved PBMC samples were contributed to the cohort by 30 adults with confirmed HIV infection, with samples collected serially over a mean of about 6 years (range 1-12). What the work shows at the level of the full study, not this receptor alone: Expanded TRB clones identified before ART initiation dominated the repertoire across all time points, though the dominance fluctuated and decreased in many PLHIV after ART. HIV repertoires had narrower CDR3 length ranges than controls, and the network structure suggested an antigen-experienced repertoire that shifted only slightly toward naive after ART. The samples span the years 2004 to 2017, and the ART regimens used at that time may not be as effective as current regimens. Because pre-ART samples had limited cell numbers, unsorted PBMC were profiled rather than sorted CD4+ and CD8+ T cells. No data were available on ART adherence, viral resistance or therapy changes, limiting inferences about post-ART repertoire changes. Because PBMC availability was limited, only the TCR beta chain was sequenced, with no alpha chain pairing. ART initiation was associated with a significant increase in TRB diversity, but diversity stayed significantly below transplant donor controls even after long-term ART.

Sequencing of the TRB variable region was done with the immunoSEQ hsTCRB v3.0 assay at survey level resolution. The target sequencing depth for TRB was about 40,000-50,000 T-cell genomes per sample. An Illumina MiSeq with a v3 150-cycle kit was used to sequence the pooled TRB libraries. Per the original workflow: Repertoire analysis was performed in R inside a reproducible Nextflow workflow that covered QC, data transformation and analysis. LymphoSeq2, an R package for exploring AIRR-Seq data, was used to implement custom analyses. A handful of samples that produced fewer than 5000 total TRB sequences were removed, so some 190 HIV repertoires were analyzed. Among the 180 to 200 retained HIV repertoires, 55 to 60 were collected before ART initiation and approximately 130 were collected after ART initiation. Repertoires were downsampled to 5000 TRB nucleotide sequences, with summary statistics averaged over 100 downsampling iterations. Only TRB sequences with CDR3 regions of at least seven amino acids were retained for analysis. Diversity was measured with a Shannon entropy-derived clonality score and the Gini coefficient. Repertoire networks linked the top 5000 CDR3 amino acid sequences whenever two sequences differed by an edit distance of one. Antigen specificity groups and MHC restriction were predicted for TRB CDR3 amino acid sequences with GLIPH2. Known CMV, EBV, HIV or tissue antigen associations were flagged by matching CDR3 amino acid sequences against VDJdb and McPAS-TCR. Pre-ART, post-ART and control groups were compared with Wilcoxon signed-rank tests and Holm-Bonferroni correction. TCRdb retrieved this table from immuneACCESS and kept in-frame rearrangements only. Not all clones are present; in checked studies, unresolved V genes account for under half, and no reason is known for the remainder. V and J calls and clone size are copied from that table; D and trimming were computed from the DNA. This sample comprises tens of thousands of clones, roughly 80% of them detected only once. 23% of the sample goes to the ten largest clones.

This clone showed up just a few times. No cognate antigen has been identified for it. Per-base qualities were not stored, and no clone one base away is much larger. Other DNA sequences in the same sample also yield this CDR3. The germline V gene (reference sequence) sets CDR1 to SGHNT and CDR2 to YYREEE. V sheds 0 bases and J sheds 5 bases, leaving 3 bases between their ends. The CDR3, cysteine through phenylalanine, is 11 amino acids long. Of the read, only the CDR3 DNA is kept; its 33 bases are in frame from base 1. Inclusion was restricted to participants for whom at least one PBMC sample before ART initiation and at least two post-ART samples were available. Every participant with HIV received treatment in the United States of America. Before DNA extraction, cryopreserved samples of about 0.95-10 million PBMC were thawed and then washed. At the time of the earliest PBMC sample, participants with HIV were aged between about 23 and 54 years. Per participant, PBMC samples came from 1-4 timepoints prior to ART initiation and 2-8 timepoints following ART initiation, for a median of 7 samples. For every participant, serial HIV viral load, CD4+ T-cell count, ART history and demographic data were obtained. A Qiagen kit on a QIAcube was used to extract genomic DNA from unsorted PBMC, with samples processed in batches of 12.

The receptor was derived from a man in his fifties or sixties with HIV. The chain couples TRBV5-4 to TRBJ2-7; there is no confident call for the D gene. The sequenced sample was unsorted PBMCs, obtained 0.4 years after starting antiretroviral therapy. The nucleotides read TGTGCCAGCAGCTTGGGTGACGAGCAGTACTTC. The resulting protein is CASSLGDEQYF.